The 5 T cell receptor beta chains listed next were all sequenced from one sample in a study of cytomegalovirus exposure and HLA in healthy donors. This PCR relied on a set of 60 Vbeta primers and 13 Jbeta primers. TCRdb's table, derived via immunoSEQ multiplex PCR, lists solely in-frame clones and lacks some. Here the sample spans about 94,000 clones, 79% being singletons. Material: PBMCs. These receptors originate from a woman aged 35 to 49 in good health and CMV-seronegative.

The chain carries TRBV2 and TRBJ2-2; TRBD2 aligns across 11 bases. This CDR3 has 16 residues. Per the germline V gene, CDR1 is SNHLY and CDR2 is FYNNEI. After removal of 6 bases from V and 4 bases from J, the junction contained 7 bases not matched to a gene. CDR3 residues: CASRATSGGTTGELFF. The CDR3 DNA reads as TGTGCCAGCAGGGCAACTAGCGGGGGCACCACCGGGGAGCTGTTTTTT.

A few counts support this clone. The V and J genes are TRBV6-5 and TRBJ1-2; unclear D gene. The CDR3 loop spans 13 amino acids. V was trimmed by 3 bases and J by 5 bases, leaving 10 bases between them. The germline V gene encodes CDR1 MNHEY and CDR2 SVGAGI. CDR3 in DNA: TGTGCCAGCAGTTATTCAGACTTTTATGGCTACACCTTC. Encoded protein: CASSYSDFYGYTF.

V gene TRBV27 combines with J gene TRBJ1-6, with unresolved D. V dropped 5 bases and J dropped 7 bases, with 9 bases sitting between them. The length of the CDR3 is 13 residues. Germline V gene data show CDR1 as MNHEY and CDR2 as SMNVEV (reference sequence). This CDR3 is CASSPWANSPLHF. CDR3 DNA sequence: TGTGCCAGCAGTCCATGGGCGAATTCACCCCTCCACTTT.

The V call is TRBV15, the J call TRBJ2-7; D unresolved. V was shortened by 4 bases and J by 1 base, with 11 bases between the two germline ends. CDR1 LNHNV and CDR2 YYDKDF come from the germline V gene (reference sequence). This CDR3 region has 14 residues. Here the CDR3 DNA reads TGTGCCACCAGCACACCAGGTGGATCCTACGAGCAGTACTTC. Amino acid sequence: CATSTPGGSYEQYF.

This chain uses TRBV18 with TRBJ1-2, with 10 nucleotides matching TRBD1. The junction had 6 bases not matched to a gene; V was cut back by 2 bases and J by 0 bases. Germline V gives CDR1 KGHSH, CDR2 LQKENI. The CDR3 has 17 amino acids. The CDR3 DNA is TGTGCCAGCTCACCAATAGAAGGGACAGGGGCTAACTATGGCTACACCTTC. Protein sequence: CASSPIEGTGANYGYTF.